This TCR beta chain was identified in a study of tissue T cells after allogeneic stem cell transplantation. General observations from the study: Anatomically similar tissues had similar TCR repertoires within each patient. Only a limited share of tissue TCRs appeared in blood or spleen. Alloreactivity or antigen specificity of tissue TCRs was not determined; some clones might be host cells.

Turning to this clone: What it binds is not known. Gene labels here are mouse ones. The read terminates 1 residue before the CDR3 end, so the remaining end is supplied by the germline J gene.

Time point denoted: mouse harvest day 7 after allogeneic transplant. Each mouse received 10^7 T-cell-depleted marrow cells plus 10^6 splenic CD5+ T cells by tail vein. This mouse GVHD model was MHC-mismatched B6 to BALB/c, profiled day 7 or 14. The V gene's germline CDR1 is NNHDY and CDR2 SYVADS. Trimming cost V 5 bases and J 7 bases; bases outside gene matches: 1. The CDR3 covers 12 residues. The assay was immunoSEQ multiplex PCR, and TCRdb's table has in-frame clones only and misses some. The sample gives around 8,700 clones, 35% to 55% of which show up once; 1.3% to 1.5% is in the top ten. The sequenced material came from skin. This chain joins TRBV13-3 and TRBJ1-1, with 11 nucleotides matching TRBD1. This clonotype was obtained from a female BALB/c mouse given C57BL/6 T cells with graft-versus-host disease after an allogeneic hematopoietic cell transplant. CDR3 sequence: CASRDRGREVFF. The sequenced CDR3 bases are TGTGCCAGCAGGGACAGGGGGCGAGAAGTCTTC.